This entry lists 20 T cell receptor beta chains sequenced from one sample in a study of T cell clonotyping in hematopoietic cell transplantation (dated by TCRdb to about 2021). The library was produced with the immunoSEQ multiplex PCR assay. TCRdb limited this immuneACCESS table to in-frame rearrangements with V and J called. A share of clones is missing; checked studies link under half to unresolved V genes, and the rest is unexplained. The sample contains more than 12,000 clones, less than 70% of them found a single time. The leading ten clones occupy around a tenth of the sample. Source material: PBMCs. These receptors were collected from a human donor who either received an allogeneic hematopoietic cell transplant for a myeloid malignancy or was a related donor (not recorded which). Some clones in this sample may be carry-over from other donors' samples.

The chain links TRBV29-1 to TRBJ2-7, with TRBD1 identical over 10 bases. In germline, CDR1 is SQVTM, CDR2 ANQGSEA. The CDR3 loop spans 12 amino acids. After removal of 7 bases from V and 7 bases from J, the junction contained 7 bases not matched to a gene. The CDR3 is CSAIGQGGEQYF. DNA of the CDR3: TGCAGCGCCATCGGACAGGGGGGAGAGCAGTACTTC.

The rearrangement links TRBV2 to TRBJ2-7; D is undetermined. The germline gives CDR1 SNHLY, CDR2 FYNNEI. The ends were cut back, 3 bases at V and 0 bases at J, with 9 bases in the middle. CDR3 length equals 14 residues. Written as DNA, the CDR3 is TGTGCCAGCAGTGATACAGCCTACTCCTACGAGCAGTACTTC. Its translation: CASSDTAYSYEQYF. The whole variable domain, remainder taken from reference TRBV2 and TRBJ2-7, is EPEVTQTPSHQVTQMGQEVILRCVPISNHLYFYWYRQILGQKVEFLVSFYNNEISEKSEIFDDQFSVERPDGSNFTLKIRSTKLEDSAMYFCASSDTAYSYEQYFGPGTRLTVT.

The CDR3 protein is CASSQDEENTEAFF. DNA for the CDR3: TGTGCCAGCAGCCAAGATGAGGAGAACACTGAAGCTTTCTTT. The rearrangement uses TRBV4-2 and TRBJ1-1; no definite D call. The V end lost 0 bases, the J end lost 1 base, and 6 bases lay between the germline ends. CDR1 LGHNA and CDR2 YNFKEQ come from the germline V gene. The CDR3 covers 14 residues.

This clone was seen a few times. The chain links TRBV2 to TRBJ2-5, with 10 bases fitting TRBD1. Germline CDR1 is SNHLY and CDR2 is FYNNEI. V was pared by 5 bases and J by 1 base, with 7 bases of the junction left unmatched. The CDR3 is 16 residues long. The CDR3 DNA reads as TGTGCCAGCAGTATAGACAGGGGGCGCCTCCAAGAGACCCAGTACTTC. This gives the protein CASSIDRGRLQETQYF.

The chain couples TRBV6-5 to TRBJ2-7, with 9 positions matching TRBD2. The CDR3 has 14 residues. J lost 0 bases, V lost 6 bases, and 3 bases had no gene match. The germline V gene has CDR1 MNHEY and CDR2 SVGAGI. The CDR3: CASSLAGNSYEQYF. CDR3 DNA sequence: TGTGCCAGCAGCCTAGCGGGAAACTCCTACGAGCAGTACTTC.

The chain carries TRBV30 and TRBJ2-1; D is undetermined. This CDR3 is built from 11 residues. With 1 base removed from V and 3 bases from J, the gap between germline ends came to 1 base. CDR1 is GTSNPN and CDR2 is SVGIG in the germline V gene (reference sequence). CDR3 DNA: TGTGCCTGGAGTGACTACAATGAGCAGTTCTTC. Translated, it gives CAWSDYNEQFF. The variable domain in full, completed from reference TRBV30 and TRBJ2-1, reads SQTIHQWPATLVQPVGSPLSLECTVEGTSNPNLYWYRQAAGRGLQLLFYSVGIGQISSEVPQNLSASRPQDRQFILSSKKLLLSDSGFYLCAWSDYNEQFFGPGTRLTVL.

This CDR3 reads CASSQLDRSLEAFF. DNA of the CDR3: TGCGCCAGCAGCCAACTCGACAGGTCTCTTGAAGCTTTCTTT. V is TRBV4-3 and J is TRBJ1-1, with D possibly matching TRBD1 (6 bases). CDR1 is LGHNA, CDR2 YSLEER, per germline. V lost 2 bases and J lost 7, with 14 bases in between. The CDR3 is 14 residues long.

V is TRBV6-1 and J is TRBJ1-2; a weak D match, TRBD1 (6 bases). Trimming cost V 3 bases and J 0 bases, with 14 bases left between them. This CDR3 has 16 residues. Germline V CDR1 and CDR2: MNHNS, SASEGT. The CDR3 sequence: CASSEPGASANYGYTF. In DNA form, the CDR3 reads TGTGCCAGCAGTGAGCCGGGGGCTTCAGCTAACTATGGCTACACCTTC.

The J gene is TRBJ1-2, the V gene TRBV10-3; D remains unclear. The CDR3 has 12 residues. Germline V gives CDR1 ENHRY, CDR2 SYGVKD. The V and J ends lost 8 bases and 5 bases respectively, with 12 bases between them. CDR3 residues: CAISFGGYGYTF. The CDR3 DNA follows: TGTGCCATCTCCTTCGGTGGTTATGGCTACACCTTC.

This rearrangement joins TRBV6-5 to TRBJ2-2; tentative D call: TRBD1 (5 bases). CDR1 and CDR2 from the germline V gene are MNHEY and SVGAGI. The CDR3 extends over 14 amino acids. Trimming took off 2 bases at V and 5 bases at J, with 9 bases between the two ends. The CDR3 DNA reads TGTGCCAGCAGTTACGGGGCAACTACCGGGGAGCTGTTTTTT. It yields the protein CASSYGATTGELFF.

The V and J genes are TRBV6-5 and TRBJ1-3; D is unclear. Germline CDR1 MNHEY, CDR2 SVGAGI. V lost 7 bases and J 11 bases, leaving 21 bases between the germline ends. This CDR3 has 14 amino acids. The CDR3 loop is CASTPKVPLGPIYF. The CDR3 DNA is TGTGCCAGCACCCCGAAGGTCCCTCTAGGGCCCATATATTTT.

The V and J genes are TRBV7-2 and TRBJ1-2; 8 bases agree with TRBD1. The CDR3 loop spans 15 amino acids. CDR1 and CDR2 (germline): SGHTA, FQGNSA. V was pared by 4 bases and J by 7 bases, with 11 bases of the junction left unmatched. CDR3 sequence: CASSSADDRGSGYTF. As DNA, the CDR3 is TGTGCCAGCAGCTCTGCAGACGACAGGGGTAGTGGCTACACCTTC.

This clone was counted a few times. The rearrangement uses TRBV5-1 and TRBJ2-5, with 9 bases matching TRBD2. V was clipped by 3 bases and J by 0 bases; unmatched bases: 9. The CDR3 sequence is 17 residues long. Per the germline V gene, CDR1 is SGHRS and CDR2 is YFSETQ. CDR3: CASSSWFSGSHQETQYF. CDR3 DNA: TGCGCCAGCAGCTCCTGGTTTAGCGGGAGTCACCAAGAGACCCAGTACTTC.

The chain has TRBV7-2 and TRBJ2-5; TRBD2 matches at 8 bases. The CDR3 runs to 13 residues. The germline CDR1 and CDR2 sequences are SGHTA and FQGNSA. V was clipped by 7 bases and J by 3 bases; unmatched bases: 4. The CDR3 region is CASNLSGKETQYF. CDR3 bases: TGTGCCAGCAACCTTAGCGGGAAAGAGACCCAGTACTTC.

This clone was counted only a few times. The chain links TRBV30 to TRBJ1-1; D gene uncertain. CDR1 and CDR2 from the germline V gene are GTSNPN and SVGIG (reference sequence). Trimming stripped 4 bases from V and 1 base from J, with 7 bases between. CDR3 length: 12 amino acids. The CDR3: CAWNPGNTEAFF. The CDR3 DNA follows: TGTGCCTGGAACCCAGGGAACACTGAAGCTTTCTTT.

This chain links TRBV4-1 with TRBJ1-4; 7 positions agree with TRBD1. Germline V gives CDR1 MGHRA, CDR2 YSYEKL. The CDR3 runs to 15 residues. Germline trimming cut 2 bases from V and 7 bases from J; bases unmatched to any gene: 7. Here the CDR3 reads CASSQPDRVGEKLFF. CDR3 sequence (DNA): TGCGCCAGCAGCCAACCAGACAGGGTGGGTGAAAAACTGTTTTTT.

The J gene is TRBJ1-2, the V gene TRBV28; D not resolved. The CDR3 length is 13 residues. The germline gives CDR1 MDHEN, CDR2 SYDVKM. V gave up 5 bases and J gave up 8 bases, with 15 bases separating them. CDR3 coding DNA: TGTGCCAGCAGTCCCCCCCAGCGAGGGGGCTACACCTTC. Its translation is CASSPPQRGGYTF.

By share, this clone ranks as medium-sized. The chain uses TRBV27 and TRBJ1-1; D is undetermined. CDR1 is MNHEY and CDR2 is SMNVEV in the germline V gene (reference sequence). The CDR3 spans 13 residues. Trimming took 5 bases from V and 1 from J, leaving 8 bases between them. The CDR3 DNA is TGTGCCAGCAGTACCCGTGGGAACACTGAAGCTTTCTTT. Its protein is CASSTRGNTEAFF.

This clone has more than one count but fewer than ten. The chain recombines TRBV5-8 with TRBJ1-5; the D is unclear. Looked up from germline, CDR1 is SGHTS and CDR2 is YDEGEE. The CDR3 is made up of 15 amino acids. Trimming shortened V by 4 bases and J by 0 bases, and 11 bases separated the two germline ends. For the CDR3, the DNA is TGTGCCAGCAGCATCCAAGGATATAGCAATCAGCCCCAGCATTTT. Translated: CASSIQGYSNQPQHF.

The gene calls are TRBV5-6 and TRBJ2-7, with 11 bases matching TRBD2. Germline V gives CDR1 SGHDT, CDR2 YYEEEE. The ends lost 3 bases at V and 4 bases at J; junction bases unmatched: 6. This CDR3 is built from 15 residues. CDR3 residues: CASSSLAGGSYEQYF. The CDR3 DNA reads TGTGCCAGCAGCTCCCTAGCGGGGGGTTCTTACGAGCAGTACTTC.